This T cell receptor beta chain was identified during a study of shared clonotypes between healthy human individuals. Points from the study as a whole: Against clonotypes common to all four donors, non-shared ones had lower generation probabilities. Sampling covered blood only; tissue repertoires likely differ.

Germline V lookup: CDR1 SGHRS, CDR2 YFSETQ. After removal of 4 bases from V and 4 bases from J, the junction contained 9 bases not matched to a gene. The CDR3 length is 16 residues. This clone was counted once. The target antigen is unknown. For every subset, genomic DNA was evenly distributed across several immunoSEQ plates. About 30,000 T cell genomes (around 200 ng DNA) went into each sorted-subset replicate. Profiled with immunoSEQ multiplex PCR; TCRdb holds only in-frame clones, not every one. The table has roughly 1,500,000 clones, 95% to 99% seen once. The gene calls are TRBV5-1 and TRBJ2-2; TRBD1 matches 8 bases. The receptor was derived from a man aged 30-40 years in good health. Specimen: naive CD4+ T cells sorted from blood. Indicated subset: CD45RA+ positively selected. Here the CDR3 reads CASSPVTGVGTGELFF. In DNA form, the CDR3 reads TGCGCCAGCAGCCCCGTGACAGGGGTGGGCACCGGGGAGCTGTTTTTT. Combining the CDR3 with reference TRBV5-1 and TRBJ2-2 gives the whole variable domain KAGVTQTPRYLIKTRGQQVTLSCSPISGHRSVSWYQQTPGQGLQFLFEYFSETQRNKGNFPGRFSGRQFSNSRSEMNVSTLELGDSALYLCASSPVTGVGTGELFFGEGSRLTVL.